This TCR beta chain is from a study of blood T cell repertoires in COVID-19. Looking at the study overall: The origin of the acute and convalescent COVID-19 samples was the United States, Italy and Spain. T cells, B-cell-depleted T cells, or PBMCs supplied cDNA or gDNA.

Germline V lookup: CDR1 KGHSH, CDR2 LQKENI. CDR3 length: 13 residues. V was shortened by 3 bases and J by 5 bases, with 10 bases between the two germline ends. Original processing methods: Nucleated cell number was recorded as an estimate derived from reference gene primer amplification. The method was immunoSEQ multiplex PCR; TCRdb's version includes in-frame clones alone and lacks a portion of them. Clone size and V and J calls were adopted from that table, with D and trimming inferred from the DNA. The sample lists a few hundred thousand clones, under 90% occurring once. V and J are TRBV18 and TRBJ1-2, with D perhaps TRBD1 (5 bases). The receptor comes from a man aged 50-59 years with acute or convalescent COVID-19. What was sequenced was peripheral blood. The CDR3 region is CASSPVGPYGYTF. For the CDR3, the DNA is TGTGCCAGCTCACCGGTGGGGCCTTATGGCTACACCTTC. Together with reference TRBV18 and TRBJ1-2, the CDR3 gives the full variable domain: NAGVMQNPRHLVRRRGQEARLRCSPMKGHSHVYWYRQLPEEGLKFMVYLQKENIIDESGMPKERFSAEFPKEGPSILRIQQVVRGDSAAYFCASSPVGPYGYTFGSGTRLTVV.